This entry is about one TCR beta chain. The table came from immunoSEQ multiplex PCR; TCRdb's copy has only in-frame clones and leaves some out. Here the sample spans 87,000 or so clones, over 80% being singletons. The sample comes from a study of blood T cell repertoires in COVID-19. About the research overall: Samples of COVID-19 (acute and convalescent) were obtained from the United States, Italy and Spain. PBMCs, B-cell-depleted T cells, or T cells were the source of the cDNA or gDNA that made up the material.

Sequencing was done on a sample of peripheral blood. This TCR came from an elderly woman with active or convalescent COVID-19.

The CDR3 loop is CASSPWGQGIIYF. The CDR3 DNA sequence: TGTGCCAGTAGCCCTTGGGGACAGGGAATCATATATTTT. V gene TRBV19 combines with J gene TRBJ1-3; 9 bases fit TRBD1. The CDR3 is 13 residues long. J lost 12 bases, V lost 6 bases, and 9 bases had no gene match. Germline V gives CDR1 LNHDA, CDR2 SQIVND (reference sequence).